Below, one T cell receptor (beta chain) is given with its context. Its antigen is currently unknown. The CDR3 contains 15 residues. Germline V CDR1 and CDR2: SGHDT, YYEEEE. Deletions cut 1 base from V and 8 bases from J, with 17 bases between. These data originate in a study of CD8+ T cells in alopecia areata. Sequencing relied on a cDNA template that was reverse transcribed from extracted RNA. The table came from immunoSEQ multiplex PCR; TCRdb's copy has only in-frame clones and leaves some out. The sample records 150,000 or so clones, around 50% being singletons. Notes on the study in general: TCR sharing was clearer in mice than between patients, perhaps partly owing to patient HLA diversity.

The treatment: oral pan-JAK inhibitor, 5-10 mg twice daily. This receptor was identified in a human donor with alopecia areata. V gene TRBV5-6 combines with J gene TRBJ2-3; D is unclear. Sample: CD8+ T cells sorted from blood, taken at week 4, from a patient treated with tofacitinib. CDR3 in DNA: TGTGCCAGCAGCTTGTCTGGCAGCCCGTCCCGTACGCAGTATTTT. Its translation: CASSLSGSPSRTQYF.